The 14 T cell receptor beta chains reported below all come from one sample, sequenced in a study of shared clonotypes between healthy human individuals. Sequencing used immunoSEQ multiplex PCR; TCRdb keeps in-frame clones, though not all of them. The top ten hold 0.89% of the sample, which has about a million clones, around three quarters seen once. Sequences were obtained from memory CD4+ T cells from PBMCs. Subset given: CD45RA-negative fraction. The receptors stem from a young man in good health. Some clones in this sample may be carry-over from other donors' samples.

This chain connects TRBV5-6 to TRBJ2-6, with D unresolved. Germline V gene sequence: CDR1 SGHDT, CDR2 YYEEEE. CDR3 length: 14 amino acids. Between the trimmed V and J ends, which lost 4 bases and 0 bases, there was a span of 5 bases. Written as DNA, the CDR3 is TGTGCCAGCAGCGCCTACTCTGGGGCCAACGTCCTGACTTTC. Translating it yields CASSAYSGANVLTF.

The chain couples TRBV10-3 to TRBJ1-2, with D hard to call. The CDR3 is made up of 10 amino acids. Germline V gene sequence: CDR1 ENHRY, CDR2 SYGVKD. V lost 11 bases and J lost 6, with 10 bases in between. For the CDR3, the DNA is TGTGCCGTTCGGGAAGATGGCTACACCTTC. It translates to CAVREDGYTF.

This clone was seen only once. This chain uses TRBV7-9 with TRBJ2-1; 11 positions agree with TRBD2. CDR3 length: 12 amino acids. The J segment lost 16 bases and the V segment lost 5 bases, leaving 7 bases of the junction unmatched. CDR1 and CDR2 (germline): SEHNR, FQNEAQ (reference sequence). As DNA, the CDR3 is TGTGCCAGCAGCCGTGACGGGACTAGCGGTTTCTTC. Its protein is CASSRDGTSGFF. The whole variable domain, filled in from reference TRBV7-9 and TRBJ2-1, reads DTGVSQNPRHKITKRGQNVTFRCDPISEHNRLYWYRQTLGQGPEFLTYFQNEAQLEKSRLLSDRFSAERPKGSFSTLEIQRTEQGDSAMYLCASSRDGTSGFFGPGTRLTVL.

The CDR3 sequence: CASSESQVNQPQHF. DNA for the CDR3: TGCGCCAGCAGTGAGTCCCAGGTTAATCAGCCCCAGCATTTT. The gene calls are TRBV10-2 and TRBJ1-5; D gene ambiguous. V was pared by 0 bases and J by 4 bases, with 7 bases between. The germline CDR1 and CDR2 sequences are WSHSY and SAAADI. This CDR3 has 14 residues.

The gene calls are TRBV11-2 and TRBJ2-2; 9 bases fit TRBD2. The CDR3 has 16 residues. CDR1 is SGHAT and CDR2 is FQNNGV in the germline V gene. The trim removed 1 base at V and 2 bases at J, leaving 2 bases unmatched. CDR3 nucleotides: TGTGCCAGCAGCTTAGGACTAGCGGAAAACACCGGGGAGCTGTTTTTT. Protein: CASSLGLAENTGELFF. The full variable domain, rest sourced from reference TRBV11-2 and TRBJ2-2, is EAGVAQSPRYKIIEKRQSVAFWCNPISGHATLYWYQQILGQGPKLLIQFQNNGVVDDSQLPKDRFSAERLKGVDSTLKIQPAKLEDSAVYLCASSLGLAENTGELFFGEGSRLTVL.

The rearrangement joins TRBV5-1 to TRBJ2-6; no reliable D call. The CDR3 spans 18 residues. Trimming pared 4 bases from V and 2 bases from J, leaving 19 bases between. CDR1 and CDR2 from the germline V gene are SGHRS and YFSETQ. The CDR3 sequence: CASSPVRKGDTGANVLTF. The CDR3 DNA is TGCGCCAGCAGCCCGGTCAGGAAGGGTGACACTGGGGCCAACGTCCTGACTTTC.

This clone was picked up one time. The chain employs TRBV27 and TRBJ2-1, with D possibly matching TRBD1 (5 bases). The V end lost 1 base, the J end lost 2 bases, and 12 bases lay between the germline ends. Germline V gives CDR1 MNHEY, CDR2 SMNVEV (reference sequence). The CDR3 spans 16 residues. CDR3 sequence reads: CASSLFVGRAYNEQFF. Written as DNA, the CDR3 is TGTGCCAGCAGTTTATTTGTCGGCAGGGCCTACAATGAGCAGTTCTTC.

V is TRBV6-1 and J is TRBJ2-1; D could derive from TRBD1 or TRBD2 (5 bases each). Germline CDR1 MNHNS, CDR2 SASEGT. This CDR3 has 11 amino acids. Trimming took off 6 bases at V and 7 bases at J, with 7 bases between the two ends. The CDR3 protein is CASRGPNEQFF. CDR3 DNA: TGTGCCAGCAGGGGACCTAATGAGCAGTTCTTC.

The chain is built from TRBV5-1 and TRBJ2-1, with 7 positions matching TRBD2. The CDR3 is made up of 16 amino acids. Looked up from germline, CDR1 is SGHRS and CDR2 is YFSETQ. The junction had 16 bases not matched to a gene; V was cut back by 4 bases and J by 9 bases. The CDR3 sequence is CASSPNLGGRAVEQFF. The CDR3 DNA follows: TGCGCCAGCAGCCCGAATCTGGGTGGGAGGGCCGTTGAGCAGTTCTTC.

Worth noting for this clone: Sequence at one end of the junction differs from germline and may be a read error. V gene TRBV19 combines with J gene TRBJ1-1; 8 bases agree with TRBD1. The CDR3 is made up of 13 amino acids. CDR1 and CDR2 (germline): LNHDA, SQIVND (reference sequence). As DNA, the CDR3 is TGTGCCAGTAGTCTTATTCCGGGACAGGCCACCGTTTTT. Translated: CASSLIPGQATVF.

The V and J genes are TRBV5-4 and TRBJ2-1; 7 bases are shared with TRBD2. Trimming cost V 1 base and J 8 bases; bases outside gene matches: 9. Looked up from germline, CDR1 is SGHNT and CDR2 is YYREEE (reference sequence). The CDR3 is made up of 15 amino acids. The CDR3 DNA follows: TGTGCCAGCAGCTTGACAGCGGGACTCCGGGATGAGCAGTTCTTC. It specifies CASSLTAGLRDEQFF.

The V gene is TRBV7-8, the J gene TRBJ1-1, with D maybe TRBD1 (5 bases). This CDR3 spans 16 amino acids. CDR1 is SGHVS, CDR2 FQNEAQ, per germline. V dropped 5 bases and J dropped 2 bases, with 18 bases sitting between them. The CDR3 DNA follows: TGTGCCAGCAGCCCGAATGCCGGGACTGCTAACACTGAAGCTTTCTTT. Translated, it gives CASSPNAGTANTEAFF. The variable domain in full, with the rest retrieved from reference TRBV7-8 and TRBJ1-1, is GAGVSQSPRYKVAKRGQDVALRCDPISGHVSLFWYQQALGQGPEFLTYFQNEAQLDKSGLPSDRFFAERPEGSVSTLKIQRTQQEDSAVYLCASSPNAGTANTEAFFGQGTRLTVV.

The chain recombines TRBV30 with TRBJ2-3; D is perhaps TRBD1 (6 bases). There are 15 residues in the CDR3. Per the germline V gene, CDR1 is GTSNPN and CDR2 is SVGIG (reference sequence). Trimming took off 1 base at V and 0 bases at J, with 11 bases between the two ends. In DNA form, the CDR3 reads TGTGCCTGGAGTGGTGGGGACACTAGCACAGATACGCAGTATTTT. Translated, it gives CAWSGGDTSTDTQYF.

The rearrangement links TRBV11-1 to TRBJ2-3, with a possible D match to TRBD1 (5 bases). Looked up from germline, CDR1 is SGHAT and CDR2 is FQDESV (reference sequence). This CDR3 region has 14 residues. The V gene lost 5 bases and the J gene lost 2 bases, with 11 bases spanning the gap. As DNA, the CDR3 is TGTGCCAGCAGCCCAGGGTCCCTCACAGATACGCAGTATTTT. Its translation is CASSPGSLTDTQYF. Full variable domain (remainder filled in from reference TRBV11-1 and TRBJ2-3): EAEVAQSPRYKITEKSQAVAFWCDPISGHATLYWYRQILGQGPELLVQFQDESVVDDSQLPKDRFSAERLKGVDSTLKIQPAELGDSAMYLCASSPGSLTDTQYFGPGTRLTVL.